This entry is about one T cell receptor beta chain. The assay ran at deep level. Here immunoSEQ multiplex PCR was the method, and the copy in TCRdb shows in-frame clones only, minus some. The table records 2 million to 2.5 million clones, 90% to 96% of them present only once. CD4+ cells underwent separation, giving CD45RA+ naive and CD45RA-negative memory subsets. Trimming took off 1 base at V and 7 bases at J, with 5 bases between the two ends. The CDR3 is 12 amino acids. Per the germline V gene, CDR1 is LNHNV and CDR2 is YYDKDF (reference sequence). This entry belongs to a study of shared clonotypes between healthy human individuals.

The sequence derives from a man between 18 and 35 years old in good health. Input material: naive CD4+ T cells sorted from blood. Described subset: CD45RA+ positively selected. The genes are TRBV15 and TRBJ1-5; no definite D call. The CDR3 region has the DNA TGTGCCACCAGCAGAGGGCGGCAGCCCCAGCATTTT. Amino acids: CATSRGRQPQHF.